This TCR beta chain came from a study of human T cells and chemical hapten exposure (TCRdb year 2021). In terms of the full investigation: For sensitization, 2% DPC in acetone was applied to a 2 cm by 2 cm area of upper inner arm skin. Throughout the roughly 24-week study period, patients were also given weekly therapeutic DPC doses on the scalp. Patch testing was done on the upper back using Finn chambers containing 0.01% DPC, and results were scored after 6 days according to International Contact Dermatitis Research Group standards. Most of the patients in the cohort were female, and the cohort covered alopecia areata with under or over 50% scalp involvement, alopecia totalis and alopecia universalis. Libraries were pooled for sequencing, and per-sample TCR yields varied mainly because of small differences in library volumes within the pool. The study tracked peripheral blood TCR repertoire changes in vivo during primary and secondary sensitization to the hapten diphenylcyclopropenone (DPC) in alopecia patients. Blood samples were taken from patients before sensitization (week 0) and then at 2, 6 and about 24 weeks after DPC sensitization. Twenty-nine alopecia patients gave blood for TCR sequencing at one to four time points (pre-sensitization, 2, 6 and 24 weeks). What the authors observed across the whole study: The number of TCRs above 1 in 1000 frequency did not change with DPC sensitization; there was no evidence of global repertoire structure alterations. All patients had alopecia, a presumed autoimmune disease, so their immune response might differ from that of healthy individuals. The number of PT1 expanded TCRs positively correlated with patch test score, significant at thresholds 8, 16 and 32 but not 4. Compared with pre-sensitization or healthy control sets, expanded TCRs formed significantly more large CDR3 similarity clusters, which is consistent with antigen-driven responses. After repeated subsampling, the strength of the expansion versus patch-test correlation and the threshold at which it became significant changed.

Library prep was done by RACE. Sequenced using a NextSeq 500. During library preparation, unique molecular identifiers were attached to individual cDNA molecules so that TCRs could be counted in a quantitative, reproducible way. Each blood RNA sample was used to sequence both TCR alpha and TCR beta chains. The original pipeline was this. A median of around 100,000 TCRs per sample was observed, with a range of about 23,224 to 750,000. The Decombinator software suite was used to annotate the V, J and CDR3 of the TCR reads. Every sample was subsampled to the same number of TCRs (28,000) for the PS versus PT1 abundance plots. TCRs were defined as expanded if absent before sensitization and observed at least eight times at the 2-week time point. Using fastp trimming at Q25 and MiXCR clonotype assembly, TCRdb reanalyzed the public sequencing data and kept in-frame beta chains. A single entry per CDR3 protein holds the most common genes and DNA from its merged rows. The V and J calls and clone size are TCRdb's, not the authors'. A total of fewer than 200,000 distinct CDR3 sequences appear in this sample, more than 20% of them only once. The top ten clonotypes cover approximately 6.4% of the sample.

The time point label of this sample denotes: patch test 1, 2 weeks after DPC sensitization. The treatment or condition label here, explained by the study, means: therapeutic diphenylcyclopropenone sensitization with weekly scalp DPC. At each patch-test visit, blood was drawn before the patch test was applied. Patients were considered eligible if aged 18 to 70, diagnosed with alopecia and deemed suitable for DPC therapy, and patients were excluded if pregnant. Total RNA was extracted from unfractionated whole blood that had been collected in Tempus Blood RNA tubes. This clonotype has more than one count but fewer than ten. The target of this receptor is not known. No base qualities exist here, and no much larger clone lies one base off it. The sequence was obtained from a woman aged 50 to 65 with alopecia areata. Some clones in this sample may be carry-over from other donors' samples. Sequencing used whole blood, obtained in connection with sensitization to the hapten diphenylcyclopropenone (DPC).

CDR3 sequence: CAIRADRDLYGYTF. In nucleotides, the sequence is TGTGCCATCAGGGCTGACAGGGACCTATATGGCTACACCTTC. The chain was built from TRBV10-3 and TRBJ1-2, and 7 junctional nucleotides match TRBD1. V and J are trimmed by 6 bases and 5 bases, and the gene matches miss 9 bases of the junction. Reading from cysteine to phenylalanine, the CDR3 counts 14 amino acids. The sequence is cut down to CDR3 DNA, 42 bases in frame from base 1. For CDR1 and CDR2, the germline V gene lists ENHRY and SYGVKD.